Here is one T cell receptor (beta chain) with its context. This clone is labeled medium-sized (0.01 to 0.1%). Its antigen specificity is not known. Per-base qualities were not stored, and no clone one base away is much larger. For sequencing of the TCRbeta CDR3 region, genomic DNA was extracted from the sorted cells. TCRbeta CDR3 regions were sequenced using the immunoSEQ Assay. TCRdb took over this immuneACCESS table, retaining in-frame rearrangements with V and J assigned. Such tables are incomplete; in checked studies, under half of the missing clones stem from an unresolved V gene, and the remainder is unexplained. Across this sample there are about 23,000 clones, with about 77% seen only once. Together, the top ten hold 2% to 2.5% of the sample. Patients with a history of autoimmune disease or receiving systemic immunosuppression were excluded from the trial. Peripheral blood for TCR sequencing was drawn from every dose cohort at baseline, at cycle 4 day 1 and at cycle 7 day 1. The samples were taken from a phase I, first-in-human, multicenter, open-label dose-escalation trial of ivuxolimab. Adults with locally advanced or metastatic head and neck squamous cell, hepatocellular, melanoma or renal cell carcinoma were enrolled in the trial. CD4+ and CD8+ T cells were sorted separately from peripheral blood before TCR sequencing.

This sample was taken from a study of OX40 agonist ivuxolimab in advanced cancers. Regarding the study in general: The costimulatory receptor OX40 (CD134) was targeted by ivuxolimab, a fully human IgG2 agonistic monoclonal antibody. The purpose of peripheral TCRbeta sequencing was to test whether ivuxolimab changed TCR sequence diversity and led to clonal T-cell expansion. Three dose-escalation patients achieved partial responses, one with hepatocellular carcinoma and two with cutaneous melanoma. In the dose-escalation cohort, 82.7% of patients were male, and the mean age was roughly 60 years, with a range of about 20 to 79. Intravenous ivuxolimab was administered to patients every 2 weeks at six dose levels: 0.01, 0.1, 0.3, 1.5, 3 and 10 mg/kg. Prior anti-PD-1, anti-PD-L1 or anti-CTLA-4 therapy was permitted, and approximately 40% of dose-escalation patients had received checkpoint inhibitors. Among the roughly 50 dose-escalation patients, about 19 had hepatocellular carcinoma, 15 or so melanoma, 9 renal cell carcinoma and 9 head and neck cancer. The monotherapy dose-escalation portion (N of about 57 patients) of the phase I ivuxolimab trial is reported in the paper.

Spanning cysteine to phenylalanine, the CDR3 consists of 12 amino acids. Only the CDR3 part of the read is kept: 36 bases, read in frame from the first base. The germline V gene provides CDR1 SQVTM and CDR2 ANQGSEA. V and J are truncated by 6 bases and 0 bases respectively, leaving an intervening sequence of 6 bases. Broader findings and caveats from the paper: The antigen specificity of the peripheral T cells that underwent clonal expansion was not determined. Low levels of normalized T-cell clonal expansion were also seen in some patients who did not respond. In the 0.1-3.0 mg/kg groups, partial responders had among the lowest normalized peripheral clonal expansion, particularly in CD8+ T cells. At doses from 0.1 to 3.0 mg/kg, clonal expansion was seen in both CD4+ and CD8+ blood T cells between baseline and week 6. On average, CD8+ T cells showed more expanded clones than CD4+ T cells after ivuxolimab.

This specimen was CD4+ or CD8+ T cells sorted from blood, taken in a trial of the OX40 agonist ivuxolimab. The chain links TRBV29-1 with TRBJ1-3, and TRBD1 may be the D gene, going by 5 matching bases. This TCR derives from an adult with an advanced solid tumor such as melanoma, head and neck, liver or kidney cancer. The CDR3 in this case is CSVTVSGNTIYF. The DNA is as follows: TGCAGCGTGACAGTCTCTGGAAACACCATATATTTT.